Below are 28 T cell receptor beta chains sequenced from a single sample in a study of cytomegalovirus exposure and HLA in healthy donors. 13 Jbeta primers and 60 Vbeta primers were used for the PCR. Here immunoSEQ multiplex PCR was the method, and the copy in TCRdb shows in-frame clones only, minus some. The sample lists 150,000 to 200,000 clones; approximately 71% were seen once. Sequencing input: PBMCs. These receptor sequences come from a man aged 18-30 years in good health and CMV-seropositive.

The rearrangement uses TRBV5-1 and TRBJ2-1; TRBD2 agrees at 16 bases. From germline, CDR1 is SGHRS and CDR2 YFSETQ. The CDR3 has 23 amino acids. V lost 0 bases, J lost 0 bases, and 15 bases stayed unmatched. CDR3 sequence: CASSLAGTSGRAGVWSSYNEQFF. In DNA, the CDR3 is TGCGCCAGCAGCTTGGCGGGGACTAGCGGGAGGGCTGGGGTATGGTCCTCCTACAATGAGCAGTTCTTC.

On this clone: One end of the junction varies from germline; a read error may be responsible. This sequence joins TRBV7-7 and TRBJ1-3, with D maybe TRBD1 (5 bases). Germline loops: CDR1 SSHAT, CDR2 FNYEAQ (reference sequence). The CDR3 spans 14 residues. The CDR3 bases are TGTGCTAGCAGCGGGGACTTTTTTGGAAACACCATATATTTT. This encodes CASSGDFFGNTIYF.

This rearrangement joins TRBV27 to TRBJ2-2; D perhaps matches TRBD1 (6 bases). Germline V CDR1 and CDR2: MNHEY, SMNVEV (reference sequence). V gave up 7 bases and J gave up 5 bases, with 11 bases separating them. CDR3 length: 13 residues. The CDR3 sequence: CASTYGQTGELFF. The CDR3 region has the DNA TGTGCCAGCACATACGGACAGACCGGGGAGCTGTTTTTT.

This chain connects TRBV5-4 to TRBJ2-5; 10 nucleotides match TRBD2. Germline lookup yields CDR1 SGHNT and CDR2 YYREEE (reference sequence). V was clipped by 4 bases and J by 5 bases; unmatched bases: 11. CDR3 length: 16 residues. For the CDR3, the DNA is TGTGCCAGCAGCACCGCCCGAAGCGGGAGGGGGGAGACCCAGTACTTC. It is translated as CASSTARSGRGETQYF.

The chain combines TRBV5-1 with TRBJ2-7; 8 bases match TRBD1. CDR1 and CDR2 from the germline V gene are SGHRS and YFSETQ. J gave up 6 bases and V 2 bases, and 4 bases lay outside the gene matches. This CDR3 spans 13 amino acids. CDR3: CASSFRGRGEQYF. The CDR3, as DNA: TGCGCCAGCAGCTTCAGGGGGCGGGGCGAGCAGTACTTC.

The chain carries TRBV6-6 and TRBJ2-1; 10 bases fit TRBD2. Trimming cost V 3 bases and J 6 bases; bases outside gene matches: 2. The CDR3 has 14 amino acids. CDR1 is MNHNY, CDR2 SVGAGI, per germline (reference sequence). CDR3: CASSYIAGGNEQFF. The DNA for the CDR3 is TGTGCCAGCAGTTATATAGCGGGAGGCAATGAGCAGTTCTTC.

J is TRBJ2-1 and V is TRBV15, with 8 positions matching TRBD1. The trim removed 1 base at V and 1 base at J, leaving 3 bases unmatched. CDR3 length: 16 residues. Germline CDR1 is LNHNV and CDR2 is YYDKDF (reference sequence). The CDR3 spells CATSRGNRGSYNEQFF. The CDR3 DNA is TGTGCCACCAGCAGAGGCAACAGGGGGTCCTACAATGAGCAGTTCTTC.

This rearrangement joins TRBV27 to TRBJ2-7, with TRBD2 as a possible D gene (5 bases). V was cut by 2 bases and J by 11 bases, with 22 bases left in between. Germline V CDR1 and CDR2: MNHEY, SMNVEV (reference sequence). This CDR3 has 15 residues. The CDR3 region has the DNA TGTGCCAGCAGTTTAAAACCCGGACCGATTGCCGGGGAGTACTTC. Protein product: CASSLKPGPIAGEYF.

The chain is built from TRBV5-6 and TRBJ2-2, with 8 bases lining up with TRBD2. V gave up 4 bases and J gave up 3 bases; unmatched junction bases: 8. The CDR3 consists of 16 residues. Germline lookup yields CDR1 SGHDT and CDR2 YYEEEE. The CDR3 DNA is TGTGCCAGCAGCGGCGGAGGGACTAGATACACCGGGGAGCTGTTTTTT. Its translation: CASSGGGTRYTGELFF.

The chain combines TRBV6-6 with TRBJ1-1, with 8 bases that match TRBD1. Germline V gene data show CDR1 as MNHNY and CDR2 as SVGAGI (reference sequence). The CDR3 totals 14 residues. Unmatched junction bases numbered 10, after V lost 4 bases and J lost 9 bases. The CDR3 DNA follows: TGTGCCAGCAGTTCCTCGGGAAACAGGGGGAAAGCTTTCTTT. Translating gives CASSSSGNRGKAFF.

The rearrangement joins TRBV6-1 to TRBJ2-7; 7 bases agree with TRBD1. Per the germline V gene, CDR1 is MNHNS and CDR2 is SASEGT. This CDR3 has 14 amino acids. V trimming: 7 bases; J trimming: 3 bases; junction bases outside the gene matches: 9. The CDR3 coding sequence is TGTGCCAGCAAGGGGCGGACAGGTCTCTACGAGCAGTACTTC. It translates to CASKGRTGLYEQYF.

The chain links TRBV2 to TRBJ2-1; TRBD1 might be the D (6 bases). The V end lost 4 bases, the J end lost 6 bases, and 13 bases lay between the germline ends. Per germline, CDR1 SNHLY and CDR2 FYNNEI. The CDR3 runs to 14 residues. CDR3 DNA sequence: TGTGCCAGCAGTGTCCAGGGGAATGCCAATGAGCAGTTCTTC. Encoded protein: CASSVQGNANEQFF.

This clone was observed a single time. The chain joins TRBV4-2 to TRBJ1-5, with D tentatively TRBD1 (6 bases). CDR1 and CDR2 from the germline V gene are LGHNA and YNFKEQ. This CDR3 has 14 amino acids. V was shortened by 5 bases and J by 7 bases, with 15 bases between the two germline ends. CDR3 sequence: CASSLDTGSQPQHF. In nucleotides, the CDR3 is TGTGCCAGCAGCTTGGATACAGGGAGCCAGCCCCAGCATTTT.

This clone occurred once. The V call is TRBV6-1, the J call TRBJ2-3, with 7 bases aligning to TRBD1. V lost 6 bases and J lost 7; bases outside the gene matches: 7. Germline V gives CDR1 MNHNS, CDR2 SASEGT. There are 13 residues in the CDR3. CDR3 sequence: CASRNRGSYTQYF. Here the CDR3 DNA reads TGTGCCAGCAGGAACAGGGGTAGCTATACGCAGTATTTT.

DNA for the CDR3: TGTGCCAGCAGCTTAGTTTACCCCCGAGCAAGACTTGCGAACACTGAAGCTTTCTTT. Its translation: CASSLVYPRARLANTEAFF. This sequence joins TRBV7-2 and TRBJ1-1, with D unresolved. Per the germline V gene, CDR1 is SGHTA and CDR2 is FQGNSA. The CDR3 spans 19 residues. V was clipped by 1 base and J by 1 base, with 22 bases between them.

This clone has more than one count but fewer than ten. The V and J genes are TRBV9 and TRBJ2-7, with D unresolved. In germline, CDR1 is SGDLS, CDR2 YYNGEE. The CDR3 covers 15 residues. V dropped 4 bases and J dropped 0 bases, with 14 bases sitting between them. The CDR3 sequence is CASSPLGSSSYEQYF. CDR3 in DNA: TGTGCCAGCAGCCCTCTCGGGTCGAGCTCCTACGAGCAGTACTTC.

The CDR3 spells CASSATSLAGVYNEQFF. CDR3 sequence (DNA): TGTGCCAGCAGTGCAACGTCCCTAGCGGGAGTTTACAATGAGCAGTTCTTC. The chain couples TRBV28 to TRBJ2-1; TRBD2 aligns across 10 bases. J lost 4 bases, V lost 5 bases, and 11 bases had no gene match. Germline-derived CDR1 and CDR2 are MDHEN and SYDVKM. The CDR3 is made up of 17 amino acids.

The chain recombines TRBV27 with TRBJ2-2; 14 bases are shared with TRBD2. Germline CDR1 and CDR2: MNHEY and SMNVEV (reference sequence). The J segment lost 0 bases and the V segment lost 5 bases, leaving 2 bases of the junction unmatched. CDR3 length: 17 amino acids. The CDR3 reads CASSRLAGGPNTGELFF. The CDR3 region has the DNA TGTGCCAGCAGTAGACTAGCGGGAGGGCCGAACACCGGGGAGCTGTTTTTT.

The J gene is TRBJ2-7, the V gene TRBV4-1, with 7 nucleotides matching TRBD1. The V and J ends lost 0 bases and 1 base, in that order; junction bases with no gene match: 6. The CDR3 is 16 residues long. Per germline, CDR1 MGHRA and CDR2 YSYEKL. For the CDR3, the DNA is TGCGCCAGCAGCCAAGACCTTGACAGGGCATCCTACGAGCAGTACTTC. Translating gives CASSQDLDRASYEQYF.

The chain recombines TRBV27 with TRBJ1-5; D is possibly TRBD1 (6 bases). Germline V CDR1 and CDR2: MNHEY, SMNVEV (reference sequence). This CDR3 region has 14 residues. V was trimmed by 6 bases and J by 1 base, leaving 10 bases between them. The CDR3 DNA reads TGTGCCAGCAGCGTTACAGGGAGCAATCAGCCCCAGCATTTT. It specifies CASSVTGSNQPQHF.

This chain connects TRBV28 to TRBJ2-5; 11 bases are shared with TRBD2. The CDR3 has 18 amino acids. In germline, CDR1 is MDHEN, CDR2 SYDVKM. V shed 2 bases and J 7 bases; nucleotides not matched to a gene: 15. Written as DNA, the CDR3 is TGTGCCAGCAGTTTAATTTGGGCGGGTGGGACTAGCGGACCGACCCAGTACTTC. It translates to CASSLIWAGGTSGPTQYF.

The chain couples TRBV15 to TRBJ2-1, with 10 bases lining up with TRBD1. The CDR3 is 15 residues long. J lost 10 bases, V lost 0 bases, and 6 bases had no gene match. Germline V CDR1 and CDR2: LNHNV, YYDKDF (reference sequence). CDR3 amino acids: CATSRDWGQGNEQFF. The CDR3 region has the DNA TGTGCCACCAGCAGAGATTGGGGACAGGGGAACGAGCAGTTCTTC.

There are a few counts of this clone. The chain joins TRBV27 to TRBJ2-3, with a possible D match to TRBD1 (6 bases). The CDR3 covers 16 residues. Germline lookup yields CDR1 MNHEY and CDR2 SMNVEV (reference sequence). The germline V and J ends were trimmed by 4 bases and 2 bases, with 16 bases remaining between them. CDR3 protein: CASSSLYTGTTDTQYF. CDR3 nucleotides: TGTGCCAGCAGTTCCTTATACACAGGGACCACAGATACGCAGTATTTT.

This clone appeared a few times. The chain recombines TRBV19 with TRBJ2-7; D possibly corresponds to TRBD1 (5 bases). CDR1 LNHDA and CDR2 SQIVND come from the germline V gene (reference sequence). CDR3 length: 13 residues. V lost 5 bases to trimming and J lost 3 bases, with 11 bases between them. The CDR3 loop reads CASSDAQGYEQYF. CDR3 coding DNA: TGTGCCAGTAGTGATGCGCAGGGCTACGAGCAGTACTTC.

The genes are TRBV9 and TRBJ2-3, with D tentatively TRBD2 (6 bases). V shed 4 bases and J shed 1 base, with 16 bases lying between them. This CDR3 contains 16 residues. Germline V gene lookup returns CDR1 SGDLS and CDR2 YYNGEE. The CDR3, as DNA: TGTGCCAGCAGCCTCCCCTCTAGCGAACGCACAGATACGCAGTATTTT. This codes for CASSLPSSERTDTQYF.

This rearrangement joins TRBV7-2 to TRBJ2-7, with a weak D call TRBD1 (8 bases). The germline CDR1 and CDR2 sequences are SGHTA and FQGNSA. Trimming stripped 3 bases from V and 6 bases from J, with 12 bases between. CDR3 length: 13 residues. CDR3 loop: CASSFYRGGEQYF. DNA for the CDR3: TGTGCCAGCAGCTTTTACAGGGGGGGCGAGCAGTACTTC. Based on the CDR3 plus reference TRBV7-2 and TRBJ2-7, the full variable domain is GAGVSQSPSNKVTEKGKDVELRCDPISGHTALYWYRQSLGQGLEFLIYFQGNSAPDKSGLPSDRFSAERTGGSVSTLTIQRTQQEDSAVYLCASSFYRGGEQYFGPGTRLTVT.

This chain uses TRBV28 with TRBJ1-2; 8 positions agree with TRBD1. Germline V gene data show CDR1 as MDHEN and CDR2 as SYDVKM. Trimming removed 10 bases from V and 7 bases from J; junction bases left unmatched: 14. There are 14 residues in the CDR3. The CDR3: CATWGAGGSSGYTF. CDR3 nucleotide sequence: TGTGCCACCTGGGGGGCAGGGGGCTCCTCTGGCTACACCTTC.

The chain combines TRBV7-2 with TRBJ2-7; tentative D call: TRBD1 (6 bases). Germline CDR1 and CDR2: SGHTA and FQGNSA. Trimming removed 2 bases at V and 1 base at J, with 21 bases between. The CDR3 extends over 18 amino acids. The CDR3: CASSLRAANRVTSYEQYF. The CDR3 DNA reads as TGTGCCAGCAGCTTAAGGGCCGCTAACAGGGTAACTTCCTACGAGCAGTACTTC.